The source of this T cell receptor beta chain is a study of cytomegalovirus exposure and HLA in healthy donors. At the level of the study: Genetic ancestry analysis placed over 75% of the 300 to 500 donors that were genotyped in the Caucasian-associated cluster.

Overall study findings and caveats: CMV serostatus was the sole immune exposure information available.

The PCR was carried out with 60 Vbeta primers and 13 Jbeta primers. Method: immunoSEQ multiplex PCR; TCRdb's copy keeps in-frame clones and lacks some. The repertoire has 160,000 or so clones, about 86% of them found once; the top ten carry under 2.5%. With regard to this clone: Its antigen remains unknown.

Germline V lookup: CDR1 MDHEN, CDR2 SYDVKM. There are 14 residues in the CDR3. J gave up 5 bases and V 4 bases, and 7 bases lay outside the gene matches. The chain recombines TRBV28 with TRBJ1-2, with TRBD1 identical over 7 bases. Sequencing was performed on PBMCs. The receptor was isolated from a woman aged 18-35 years in good health and CMV-seronegative. CDR3 region: CASSSGGTEYGYTF. DNA of the CDR3: TGTGCCAGCAGTTCCGGCGGGACAGAATATGGCTACACCTTC.